These 21 T cell receptor beta chains were sequenced from one sample in a study of cytomegalovirus exposure and HLA in healthy donors. Both 60 Vbeta primers and 13 Jbeta primers went into the PCR. Profiled with immunoSEQ multiplex PCR; TCRdb holds only in-frame clones, not every one. The table has 99,000 or so clones, roughly 76% seen once. Sequenced: PBMCs. The receptors come from a man aged 30 to 45 in good health and CMV-seropositive.

This clone was detected once. The genes are TRBV25-1 and TRBJ1-2; 9 bases agree with TRBD1. Germline lookup yields CDR1 MGHDK and CDR2 SYGVNS. V lost 5 bases, J lost 6 bases, and 4 bases stayed unmatched. There are 13 residues in the CDR3. The CDR3 is CASSLQGADGYTF. The CDR3, as DNA: TGTGCCAGCAGTTTACAGGGGGCAGATGGCTACACCTTC.

The chain has TRBV19 and TRBJ1-2; 7 nucleotides agree with TRBD1. The germline V gene encodes CDR1 LNHDA and CDR2 SQIVND (reference sequence). This CDR3 contains 14 residues. V was pared by 7 bases and J by 2 bases, with 7 bases of the junction left unmatched. CDR3 nucleotide sequence: TGTGCCAGTAAGTGGATGGACAGGAACTATGGCTACACCTTC. It specifies CASKWMDRNYGYTF.

This chain uses TRBV7-9 with TRBJ2-5; TRBD2 matches 14 bases. Germline V gene sequence: CDR1 SEHNR, CDR2 FQNEAQ (reference sequence). CDR3 length equals 19 residues. V dropped 1 base and J dropped 3; count of bases not matched to a gene: 10. The CDR3 nucleotides are TGTGCCAGCAGCTTAGTGACTAGCGGGGGGGCTCGTTTGGAAGAGACCCAGTACTTC. This gives the protein CASSLVTSGGARLEETQYF.

The rearrangement links TRBV5-1 to TRBJ2-5; D perhaps matches TRBD2 (7 bases). The germline CDR1 and CDR2 sequences are SGHRS and YFSETQ. CDR3 length: 14 residues. The ends were cut back, 9 bases at V and 2 bases at J, with 17 bases in the middle. The CDR3 nucleotides read TGCGCCACACAGCCCGGGGGGACACAAGAGACCCAGTACTTC. This gives the protein CATQPGGTQETQYF.

The chain uses TRBV18 and TRBJ2-3; D uncertain. Germline lookup yields CDR1 KGHSH and CDR2 LQKENI. V was pared by 4 bases and J by 1 base, with 3 bases between. The CDR3 is 12 amino acids. This CDR3 is CASSQRTDTQYF. The CDR3 nucleotides read TGTGCCAGCTCACAGCGCACAGATACGCAGTATTTT.

The chain is built from TRBV9 and TRBJ1-2; no definite D call. The germline V and J ends were trimmed by 0 bases and 7 bases, with 22 bases remaining between them. This CDR3 has 17 amino acids. Germline lookup yields CDR1 SGDLS and CDR2 YYNGEE. This chain's CDR3 is CASSVGGGPHWGIGYTF. The DNA for the CDR3 is TGTGCCAGCAGCGTAGGGGGAGGCCCCCACTGGGGAATTGGCTACACCTTC.

CDR3 residues: CASSQGEYYGYTF. In DNA, the CDR3 is TGCGCCAGCAGCCAAGGGGAGTACTATGGCTACACCTTC. The chain has TRBV4-1 and TRBJ1-2; D unresolved. Germline-derived CDR1 and CDR2 are MGHRA and YSYEKL. V shed 1 base and J shed 3 bases, with 6 bases lying between them. There are 13 residues in the CDR3.

A few counts support this clone. This chain connects TRBV30 to TRBJ1-1; the D is unclear. The V gene's germline CDR1 is GTSNPN and CDR2 SVGIG (reference sequence). Trimming stripped 3 bases from V and 1 base from J, with 9 bases between. The CDR3 has 13 amino acids. The CDR3 region has the DNA TGTGCCTGGAGGGGCAGACGGAACACTGAAGCTTTCTTT. Translated: CAWRGRRNTEAFF.

The CDR3 region has the DNA TGTGCCAGCAGTTACTCCGACAGGGGTGCCAATGAGCAGTTCTTC. This translates into CASSYSDRGANEQFF. The genes are TRBV6-6 and TRBJ2-1, with 8 bases fitting TRBD1. Trimming removed 0 bases from V and 6 bases from J; junction bases left unmatched: 4. The CDR3 length is 15 residues. Per germline, CDR1 MNHNY and CDR2 SVGAGI (reference sequence).

The chain is built from TRBV7-2 and TRBJ1-2; 10 nucleotides align to TRBD1. Germline loops: CDR1 SGHTA, CDR2 FQGNSA. This CDR3 has 13 amino acids. V trimming: 3 bases; J trimming: 7 bases; junction bases outside the gene matches: 2. For the CDR3, the DNA is TGTGCCAGCAGCTTTGGGACAGGGGCTGGCTACACCTTC. Its protein is CASSFGTGAGYTF.

This chain connects TRBV18 to TRBJ1-5; 8 bases agree with TRBD1. With 3 bases clipped from V and 4 bases from J, the junction kept 5 bases outside the gene matches. CDR1 and CDR2 (germline): KGHSH, LQKENI. The CDR3 is 15 residues long. CDR3 DNA sequence: TGTGCCAGCTCACCCGTCGACAGGGGTAATCAGCCCCAGCATTTT. Protein: CASSPVDRGNQPQHF.

The chain has TRBV2 and TRBJ1-1; D gene uncertain. V lost 6 bases to trimming and J lost 11 bases, with 10 bases between them. The length of the CDR3 is 10 residues. CDR1 and CDR2 (germline): SNHLY, FYNNEI. CDR3 nucleotide sequence: TGTGCCAGCAGGGGCCCTGCGGCTTTCTTT. As protein: CASRGPAAFF.

The chain links TRBV7-9 to TRBJ2-2; 10 bases map to TRBD1. The CDR3 extends over 17 amino acids. V lost 4 bases, J lost 1 base, and 6 bases stayed unmatched. In germline, CDR1 is SEHNR, CDR2 FQNEAQ (reference sequence). The CDR3 loop reads CASSSAGTGVNTGELFF. CDR3 coding DNA: TGTGCCAGCAGCTCCGCCGGGACAGGGGTGAACACCGGGGAGCTGTTTTTT.

As for this clone: Sequence at one end of the junction differs from germline and may be a read error. The rearrangement links TRBV28 to TRBJ2-7; 13 bases are a match to TRBD2. The CDR3 has 13 amino acids. Germline CDR1 MDHEN, CDR2 SYDVKM. The chain's CDR3 is CASTGLAGTSRDF. The CDR3 region has the DNA TGTGCCAGCACGGGACTAGCGGGGACTAGTCGGGACTTC. Full variable domain (missing parts from reference TRBV28 and TRBJ2-7): DVKVTQSSRYLVKRTGEKVFLECVQDMDHENMFWYRQDPGLGLRLIYFSYDVKMKEKGDIPEGYSVSREKKERFSLILESASTNQTSMYLCASTGLAGTSRDFGPGTRLTVT.

This chain joins TRBV4-1 and TRBJ2-4; 14 bases align to TRBD2. The CDR3 contains 18 residues. J was trimmed by 1 base and V by 1 base; bases with no gene match: 3. Germline CDR1 and CDR2: MGHRA and YSYEKL. CDR3 coding DNA: TGCGCCAGCAGCCAAGGACTAGCGGGGGGGCGTGCCAAAAACATTCAGTACTTC. Its translation: CASSQGLAGGRAKNIQYF.

The J gene is TRBJ2-5, the V gene TRBV5-1; TRBD2 is a possible D gene (5 bases). The CDR3 extends over 16 amino acids. The V gene's germline CDR1 is SGHRS and CDR2 YFSETQ. The V end was cut by 0 bases, the J end by 5 bases, with 17 bases between. CDR3 sequence (DNA): TGCGCCAGCAGCTTGGCCGGGGTAGCCCTCCGTGAGACCCAGTACTTC. This codes for CASSLAGVALRETQYF.

The rearrangement joins TRBV27 to TRBJ2-3; TRBD1 is a possible D gene (5 bases). There are 13 residues in the CDR3. Germline-derived CDR1 and CDR2 are MNHEY and SMNVEV (reference sequence). Between the trimmed V and J ends, which lost 7 bases and 1 base, there was a span of 9 bases. The CDR3 bases are TGTGCCAGCATACAGGTTGGCACAGATACGCAGTATTTT. It codes for CASIQVGTDTQYF.

J is TRBJ1-1 and V is TRBV7-3; 9 bases agree with TRBD1. Germline CDR1 and CDR2: SGHTA and FQGTGA. This CDR3 spans 15 amino acids. V was clipped by 5 bases and J by 4 bases; unmatched bases: 8. CDR3 region: CASSPGTGLGTEAFF. The CDR3, as DNA: TGTGCCAGCAGCCCGGGGACAGGGTTAGGCACTGAAGCTTTCTTT. Complete variable domain (other parts from reference TRBV7-3 and TRBJ1-1): GAGVSQTPSNKVTEKGKYVELRCDPISGHTALYWYRQSLGQGPEFLIYFQGTGAADDSGLPNDRFFAVRPEGSVSTLKIQRTERGDSAVYLCASSPGTGLGTEAFFGQGTRLTVV.

The rearrangement uses TRBV29-1 and TRBJ2-2, with a tentative D call TRBD2 (5 bases). CDR1 is SQVTM, CDR2 ANQGSEA, per germline. The CDR3 sequence is 12 residues long. Trimming cost V 1 base and J 9 bases, with 9 bases left between them. The CDR3 region has the DNA TGCAGCGTTGAAGGGGAGTGGAGGGAGCTGTTTTTT. Residues: CSVEGEWRELFF.

This chain connects TRBV15 to TRBJ1-1, with D possibly matching TRBD1 (5 bases). Looked up from germline, CDR1 is LNHNV and CDR2 is YYDKDF (reference sequence). The germline V and J ends were trimmed by 0 bases and 3 bases, with 14 bases remaining between them. The length of the CDR3 is 16 residues. CDR3 in amino acids: CATSRDRGGVYTEAFF. The CDR3 coding sequence is TGTGCCACCAGCAGAGATCGGGGAGGGGTGTACACTGAAGCTTTCTTT. Filled out from reference TRBV15 and TRBJ1-1, the complete variable domain reads DAMVIQNPRYQVTQFGKPVTLSCSQTLNHNVMYWYQQKSSQAPKLLFHYYDKDFNNEADTPDNFQSRRPNTSFCFLDIRSPGLGDTAMYLCATSRDRGGVYTEAFFGQGTRLTVV.

This rearrangement joins TRBV9 to TRBJ2-6, with D possibly TRBD1 on 5 matching bases. The germline CDR1 and CDR2 sequences are SGDLS and YYNGEE. The CDR3 is made up of 15 amino acids. V shed 4 bases and J shed 3 bases, with 11 bases lying between them. The CDR3 nucleotides are TGTGCCAGCAGCCCCCAGGGATTTGGGGCCAACGTCCTGACTTTC. Amino acids: CASSPQGFGANVLTF.